This is a list of T cell receptor beta chains from one sample in a study of cytomegalovirus exposure and HLA in healthy donors. TCRdb keeps only in-frame clones here, not all; method: immunoSEQ multiplex PCR. The sample includes approximately 160,000 clones, roughly four fifths of them seen just once. The sample taken for sequencing was PBMCs. The receptors were gathered from a man aged 40-49 years in good health and CMV-seronegative. Each CDR3 is given with its conserved first and last residue. D genes are given only for firm matches. Expanded clones get a size class; other rows say once, few or many, or leave the size out.

CDR3 protein: CASSLVGDRQETQYF
CDR3 DNA: TGCGCCAGCAGCTTGGTTGGAGACCGGCAAGAGACCCAGTACTTC
D gene: .
clone size: .
J gene: TRBJ2-5
V gene: TRBV5-1

CDR3 protein: CATSVQDSYEQYF
CDR3 DNA: TGTGCCACTTCCGTACAGGACTCCTACGAGCAGTACTTC
D gene: .
clone size: once
J gene: TRBJ2-7
V gene: TRBV10-3

CDR3 protein: CASSFSSGTPDTQYF
CDR3 DNA: TGTGCCAGCAGCTTTTCCAGCGGAACCCCAGATACGCAGTATTTT
D gene: .
clone size: .
J gene: TRBJ2-3
V gene: TRBV11-1

CDR3 protein: CASSIPGRLILNTEAFF
CDR3 DNA: TGTGCCAGCTCAATCCCAGGGCGACTTATTTTGAACACTGAAGCTTTCTTT
D gene: .
clone size: .
J gene: TRBJ1-1
V gene: TRBV18

CDR3 protein: CAWSGYLGLLSTDTQYF
CDR3 DNA: TGTGCCTGGAGTGGATACCTGGGACTACTGAGCACAGATACGCAGTATTTT
D gene: TRBD2
clone size: .
J gene: TRBJ2-3
V gene: TRBV30

CDR3 protein: CASSYGMEDQPQHF
CDR3 DNA: TGTGCCAGCAGTTATGGCATGGAGGATCAGCCCCAGCATTTT
D gene: .
clone size: few
J gene: TRBJ1-5
V gene: TRBV6-1

CDR3 protein: CASSPGTSPYNEQFF
CDR3 DNA: TGTGCCAGCAGTCCCGGGACTTCCCCCTACAATGAGCAGTTCTTC
D gene: .
clone size: .
J gene: TRBJ2-1
V gene: TRBV7-9

CDR3 protein: CASSLGTSGSTDTQYF
CDR3 DNA: TGTGCCAGCAGCTTAGGGACTAGCGGTAGCACAGATACGCAGTATTTT
D gene: TRBD2
clone size: .
J gene: TRBJ2-3
V gene: TRBV7-3

CDR3 protein: CASSFTGLGNTIYF
CDR3 DNA: TGCGCCAGCAGCTTTACAGGGCTAGGAAACACCATATATTTT
D gene: .
clone size: .
J gene: TRBJ1-3
V gene: TRBV5-1

CDR3 protein: CASSLQGPGANVLTF
CDR3 DNA: TGTGCCAGCAGCTTACAGGGTCCTGGGGCCAACGTCCTGACTTTC
D gene: .
clone size: .
J gene: TRBJ2-6
V gene: TRBV7-2

CDR3 protein: CASRLTQGQAFF
CDR3 DNA: TGTGCCAGCAGGCTTACACAGGGGCAGGCTTTCTTT
D gene: TRBD1
clone size: .
J gene: TRBJ1-1
V gene: TRBV28

CDR3 protein: CASSLSPPAGVVSTEAFF
CDR3 DNA: TGTGCCAGCAGTTTATCCCCCCCGGCGGGGGTAGTCAGCACTGAAGCTTTCTTT
D gene: .
clone size: few
J gene: TRBJ1-1
V gene: TRBV27

CDR3 protein: CASSPRGTGGNEQFF
CDR3 DNA: TGTGCCAGCAGCCCGCGAGGGACAGGGGGTAATGAGCAGTTCTTC
D gene: TRBD1
clone size: few
J gene: TRBJ2-1
V gene: TRBV7-8

CDR3 protein: CASSVGLAGGSNEQFF
CDR3 DNA: TGTGCCAGCAGTGTCGGACTAGCGGGAGGTTCCAATGAGCAGTTCTTC
D gene: TRBD2
clone size: few
J gene: TRBJ2-1
V gene: TRBV25-1

CDR3 protein: CAGGQRLTVGQYF
CDR3 DNA: TGTGCCGGGGGACAGAGGCTAACGGTTGGGCAGTACTTC
D gene: TRBD1
clone size: .
J gene: TRBJ2-7
V gene: TRBV28

CDR3 protein: CASSVVKGVNTEAFF
CDR3 DNA: TGTGCCAGCAGCGTGGTGAAGGGGGTAAACACTGAAGCTTTCTTT
D gene: .
clone size: .
J gene: TRBJ1-1
V gene: TRBV9

CDR3 protein: CASSFQGGFYNEQFF
CDR3 DNA: TGCGCCAGCAGCTTTCAGGGGGGATTTTACAATGAGCAGTTCTTC
D gene: .
clone size: .
J gene: TRBJ2-1
V gene: TRBV5-1

CDR3 protein: CASSQELAKNIQYF
CDR3 DNA: TGTGCCAGCAGCCAAGAGCTAGCCAAAAACATTCAGTACTTC
D gene: .
clone size: .
J gene: TRBJ2-4
V gene: TRBV11-2

CDR3 protein: CASSGQPNTEAFF
CDR3 DNA: TGTGCCAGCAGTGGACAGCCAAACACTGAAGCTTTCTTT
D gene: .
clone size: .
J gene: TRBJ1-1
V gene: TRBV2

CDR3 protein: CASSPKPGQGANGYTF
CDR3 DNA: TGTGCCAGCAGCCCGAAACCGGGACAGGGGGCCAATGGCTACACCTTC
D gene: TRBD1
clone size: .
J gene: TRBJ1-2
V gene: TRBV7-9

CDR3 protein: CATSRSGTVNNEQFF
CDR3 DNA: TGTGCCACCAGCAGATCCGGGACAGTTAACAATGAGCAGTTCTTC
D gene: TRBD1
clone size: .
J gene: TRBJ2-1
V gene: TRBV15

CDR3 protein: CASSPVFREAFYTQYF
CDR3 DNA: TGTGCCAGCAGCCCTGTTTTTCGGGAGGCATTCTATACGCAGTATTTT
D gene: TRBD2
clone size: .
J gene: TRBJ2-3
V gene: TRBV6-4

CDR3 protein: CAISETSGGGEQFF
CDR3 DNA: TGTGCCATCAGTGAGACTAGCGGGGGGGGTGAGCAGTTCTTC
D gene: TRBD2
clone size: .
J gene: TRBJ2-1
V gene: TRBV10-3

CDR3 protein: CASSLPGQITEAFF
CDR3 DNA: TGTGCCAGCAGTTTACCGGGACAGATCACTGAAGCTTTCTTT
D gene: TRBD1
clone size: once
J gene: TRBJ1-1
V gene: TRBV28

CDR3 protein: CASSAVRNSGNTIYF
CDR3 DNA: TGTGCCAGTAGTGCCGTGCGGAACTCTGGAAACACCATATATTTT
D gene: .
clone size: .
J gene: TRBJ1-3
V gene: TRBV19

CDR3 protein: CAWSVHRLAGPYNEQFF
CDR3 DNA: TGTGCCTGGAGTGTACACAGGCTAGCGGGCCCCTACAATGAGCAGTTCTTC
D gene: TRBD2
clone size: few
J gene: TRBJ2-1
V gene: TRBV30

CDR3 protein: CASSLYGQGETQYF
CDR3 DNA: TGCGCCAGCAGCTTGTACGGACAAGGAGAGACCCAGTACTTC
D gene: .
clone size: .
J gene: TRBJ2-5
V gene: TRBV5-1

CDR3 protein: CSVEVRWGGTSGSVRDEQFF
CDR3 DNA: TGCAGCGTTGAAGTTCGTTGGGGAGGGACTAGCGGGAGCGTTAGAGATGAGCAGTTCTTC
D gene: TRBD2
clone size: .
J gene: TRBJ2-1
V gene: TRBV29-1

CDR3 protein: CASSEALGTPMNTEAFF
CDR3 DNA: TGTGCCAGCAGTGAAGCCTTGGGGACACCCATGAACACTGAAGCTTTCTTT
D gene: .
clone size: .
J gene: TRBJ1-1
V gene: TRBV6-1

CDR3 protein: CASSLGGRNEKLFF
CDR3 DNA: TGTGCCAGCAGCTTAGGGGGACGCAATGAAAAACTGTTTTTT
D gene: .
clone size: .
J gene: TRBJ1-4
V gene: TRBV5-8

CDR3 protein: CASSGSGTGADTQYF
CDR3 DNA: TGTGCCAGCAGCGGCTCTGGGACAGGGGCAGATACGCAGTATTTT
D gene: TRBD1
clone size: .
J gene: TRBJ2-3
V gene: TRBV9

CDR3 protein: CASSPGDEQFF
CDR3 DNA: TGTGCCAGCTCTCCGGGGGATGAGCAGTTCTTC
D gene: .
clone size: .
J gene: TRBJ2-1
V gene: TRBV7-2

CDR3 protein: CASSALSGGHTEAFF
CDR3 DNA: TGTGCCAGCAGTGCCCTATCGGGGGGCCACACTGAAGCTTTCTTT
D gene: .
clone size: .
J gene: TRBJ1-1
V gene: TRBV27

CDR3 protein: CASSLALVAGDETQYF
CDR3 DNA: TGCGCCAGCAGCTTGGCCTTAGTAGCGGGAGACGAGACCCAGTACTTC
D gene: TRBD2
clone size: few
J gene: TRBJ2-5
V gene: TRBV5-1

CDR3 protein: CATGQGASGANVLTF
CDR3 DNA: TGTGCCACCGGACAGGGGGCCTCTGGGGCCAACGTCCTGACTTTC
D gene: TRBD1
clone size: few
J gene: TRBJ2-6
V gene: TRBV10-3

CDR3 protein: CASSYRDGHQPQHF
CDR3 DNA: TGTGCCAGCAGTTACAGGGACGGACATCAGCCCCAGCATTTT
D gene: .
clone size: few
J gene: TRBJ1-5
V gene: TRBV28

CDR3 protein: CSSSQAGELFF
CDR3 DNA: TGTTCCAGCAGCCAGGCTGGGGAGCTGTTTTTT
D gene: .
clone size: once
J gene: TRBJ2-2
V gene: TRBV7-9

CDR3 protein: CASRTTGTKSWMVNTEAFF
CDR3 DNA: TGTGCCAGCAGGACGACCGGGACAAAAAGCTGGATGGTGAACACTGAAGCTTTCTTT
D gene: .
clone size: .
J gene: TRBJ1-1
V gene: TRBV5-6

CDR3 protein: CASSQVGESSYNEQFF
CDR3 DNA: TGCGCCAGCAGCCAAGTAGGAGAAAGCTCCTACAATGAGCAGTTCTTC
D gene: .
clone size: .
J gene: TRBJ2-1
V gene: TRBV4-1

CDR3 protein: CASRNPGDTEAFF
CDR3 DNA: TGTGCCAGCAGGAACCCCGGGGACACTGAAGCTTTCTTT
D gene: .
clone size: few
J gene: TRBJ1-1
V gene: TRBV6-5

CDR3 protein: CASSLVPGTGVSEAFF
CDR3 DNA: TGTGCCAGCAGTTTAGTCCCCGGGACAGGGGTCTCTGAAGCTTTCTTT
D gene: TRBD1
clone size: .
J gene: TRBJ1-1
V gene: TRBV28